What follows is one T cell receptor (beta chain) and its context. What it binds is not known. Possible read error: a much larger clone is one base away. RNA transcripts served as the template for amplifying TCR beta CDR3 regions. TCR CDR3 underwent first-round RT-PCR with the HTBI primer set. One entry per CDR3 protein results from TCRdb running MiXCR on the multiplex PCR reads. Counted here are hundreds of thousands of distinct CDR3 sequences, approximately 18% occurring once; the ten biggest clones make up roughly 17%. V dropped 4 bases and J dropped 1 base, with 17 bases sitting between them. The germline V gene encodes CDR1 SGHRS and CDR2 YFSETQ. CDR3 size: 16 residues. The data belong to a study of T cells in Graves' hyperthyroidism and ophthalmopathy. Study at large: Peripheral blood was secured at the point of initial diagnosis, before any treatment. The study's findings and limits: A model using 13 V-J features told ophthalmopathy apart from stable hyperthyroidism.

The sequence was collected from a woman between 45 and 60 years old with Graves' hyperthyroidism that later progressed to Graves' ophthalmopathy. The source material was blood. The J gene is TRBJ1-1, the V gene TRBV5-1; perhaps TRBD1 as D (5 bases). CDR3 protein: CASSLSQGGANTEAFF. The CDR3 DNA reads TGCGCCAGCAGCCTGAGCCAAGGAGGGGCGAACACTGAAGCTTTCTTT.